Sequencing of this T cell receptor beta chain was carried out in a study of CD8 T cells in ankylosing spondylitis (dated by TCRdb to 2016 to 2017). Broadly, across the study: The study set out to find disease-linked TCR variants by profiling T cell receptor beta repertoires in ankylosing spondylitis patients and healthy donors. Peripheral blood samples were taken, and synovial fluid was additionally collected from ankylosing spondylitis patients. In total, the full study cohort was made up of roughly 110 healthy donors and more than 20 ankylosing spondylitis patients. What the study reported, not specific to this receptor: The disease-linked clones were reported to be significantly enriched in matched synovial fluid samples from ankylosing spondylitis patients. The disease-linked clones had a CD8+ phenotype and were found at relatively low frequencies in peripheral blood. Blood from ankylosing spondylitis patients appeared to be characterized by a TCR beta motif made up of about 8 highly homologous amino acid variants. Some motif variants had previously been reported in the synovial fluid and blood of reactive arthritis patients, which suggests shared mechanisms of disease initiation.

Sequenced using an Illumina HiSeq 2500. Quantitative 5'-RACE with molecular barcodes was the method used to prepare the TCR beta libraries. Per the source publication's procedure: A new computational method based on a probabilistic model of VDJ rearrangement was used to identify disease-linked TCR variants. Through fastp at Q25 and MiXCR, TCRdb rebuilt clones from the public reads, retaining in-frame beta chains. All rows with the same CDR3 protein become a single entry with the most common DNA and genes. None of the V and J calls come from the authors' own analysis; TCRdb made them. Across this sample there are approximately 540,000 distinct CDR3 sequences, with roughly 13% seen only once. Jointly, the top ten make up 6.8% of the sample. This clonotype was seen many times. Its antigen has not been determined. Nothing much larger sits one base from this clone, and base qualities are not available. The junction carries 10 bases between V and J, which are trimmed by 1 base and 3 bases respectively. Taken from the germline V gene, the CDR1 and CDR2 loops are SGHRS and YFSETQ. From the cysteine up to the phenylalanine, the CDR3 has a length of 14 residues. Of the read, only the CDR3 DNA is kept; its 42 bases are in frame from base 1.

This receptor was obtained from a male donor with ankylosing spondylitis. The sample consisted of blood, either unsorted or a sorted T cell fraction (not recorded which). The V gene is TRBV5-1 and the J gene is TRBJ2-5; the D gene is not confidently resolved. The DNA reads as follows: TGCGCCAGCAGCTTGACGGGCAGTAAAGAGACCCAGTACTTC. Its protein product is CASSLTGSKETQYF.